This entry concerns a single T cell receptor beta chain. The sample belongs to a study of blood T cells in healthy people across ages. The V gene's germline CDR1 is SGHRS and CDR2 YFSETQ. Trimming took 4 bases from V and 4 from J; bases not matched to a gene: 13. The CDR3 consists of 17 residues. Combining a sample-barcoded 5' primer with a J-beta primer mix, a second PCR ran for roughly 7 to 11 cycles. TCRdb independently ran MiXCR on the 5' RACE reads; one entry per CDR3 protein. This sample has about 1.6 million distinct CDR3 sequences, with about 32% found just once. The specimen sequenced was blood. The chain carries TRBV5-1 and TRBJ1-2; TRBD1 matches 10 bases. This clonotype was obtained from a woman aged 25 to 39 in good health. Here the CDR3 reads CASSPRGTGAGCYGYTF. The CDR3 DNA reads as TGCGCCAGCAGCCCCCGCGGGACAGGGGCTGGTTGCTATGGCTACACCTTC. The whole variable domain, filled in from reference TRBV5-1 and TRBJ1-2, reads KAGVTQTPRYLIKTRGQQVTLSCSPISGHRSVSWYQQTPGQGLQFLFEYFSETQRNKGNFPGRFSGRQFSNSRSEMNVSTLELGDSALYLCASSPRGTGAGCYGYTFGSGTRLTVV.